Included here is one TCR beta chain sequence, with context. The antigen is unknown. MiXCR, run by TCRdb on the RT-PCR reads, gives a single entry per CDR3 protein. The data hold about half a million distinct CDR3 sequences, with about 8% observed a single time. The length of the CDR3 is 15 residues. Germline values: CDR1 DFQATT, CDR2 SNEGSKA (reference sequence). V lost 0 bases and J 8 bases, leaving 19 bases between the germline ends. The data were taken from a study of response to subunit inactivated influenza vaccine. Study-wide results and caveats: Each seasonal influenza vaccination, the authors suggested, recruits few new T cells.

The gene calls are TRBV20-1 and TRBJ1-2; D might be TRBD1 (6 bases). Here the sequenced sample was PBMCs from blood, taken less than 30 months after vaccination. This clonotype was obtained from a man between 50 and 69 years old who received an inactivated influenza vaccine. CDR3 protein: CSARDRGRGNGGYTF. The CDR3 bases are TGCAGTGCTAGAGATAGGGGCAGGGGAAACGGCGGCTACACCTTC.